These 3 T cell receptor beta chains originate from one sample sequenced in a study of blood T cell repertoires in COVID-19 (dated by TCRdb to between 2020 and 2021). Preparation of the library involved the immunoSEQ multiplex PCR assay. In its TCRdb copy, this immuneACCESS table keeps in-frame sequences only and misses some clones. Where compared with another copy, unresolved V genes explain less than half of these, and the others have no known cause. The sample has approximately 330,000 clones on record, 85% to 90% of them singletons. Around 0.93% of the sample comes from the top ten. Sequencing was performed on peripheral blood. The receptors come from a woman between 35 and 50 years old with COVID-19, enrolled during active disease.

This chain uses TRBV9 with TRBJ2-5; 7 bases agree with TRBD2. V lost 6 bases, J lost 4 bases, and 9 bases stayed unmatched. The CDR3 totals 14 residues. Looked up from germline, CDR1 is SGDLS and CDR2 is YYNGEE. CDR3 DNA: TGTGCCAGCAACCCCAGCGGGGACGGAGAGACCCAGTACTTC. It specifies CASNPSGDGETQYF.

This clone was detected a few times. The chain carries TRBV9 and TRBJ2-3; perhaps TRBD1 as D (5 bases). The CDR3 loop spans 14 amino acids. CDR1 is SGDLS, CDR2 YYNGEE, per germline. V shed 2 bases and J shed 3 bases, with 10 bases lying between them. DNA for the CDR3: TGTGCCAGCAGCGTGAAAGGGGCGACAGATACGCAGTATTTT. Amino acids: CASSVKGATDTQYF.

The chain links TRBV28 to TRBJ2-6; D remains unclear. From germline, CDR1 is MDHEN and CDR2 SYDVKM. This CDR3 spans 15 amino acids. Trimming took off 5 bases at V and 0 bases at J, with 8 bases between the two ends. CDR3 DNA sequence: TGTGCCAGCAGTGAGGAGAGCTCTGGGGCCAACGTCCTGACTTTC. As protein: CASSEESSGANVLTF.